This is a list of T cell receptor beta chains from one sample in a study of blood T cell repertoires in COVID-19. The repertoire was sequenced with immunoSEQ multiplex PCR; TCRdb's copy has only in-frame clones and lacks some. The table includes more than 250,000 clones, approximately 87% detected once. The sequenced sample consisted of peripheral blood. The receptors originated from a human donor in a cohort sampled during active COVID-19. Both conserved end residues are part of each CDR3.

j_gene,v_gene,len,CDR3aa
TRBJ2-3,TRBV2,13,CASSLAGAHTQYF
TRBJ2-3,TRBV6-5,15,CASSYAASGTDTQYF
TRBJ2-7,TRBV6-6,16,CASSYPRTSAVHEQYF
TRBJ1-4,TRBV19,14,CASNQGIANEKLFF
TRBJ2-3,TRBV24-1,13,CATKGTGGKAQYF
TRBJ2-2,TRBV11-2,19,CASSAQRTSGGRGAGELFF
TRBJ1-1,TRBV7-3,13,CASSYTPNTEAFF
TRBJ1-5,TRBV5-1,13,CASSLGRDQPQHF
TRBJ2-5,TRBV3-1/TRBV3-2,15,CASSGNRDSGQTQYF
TRBJ1-6,TRBV7-2,16,CASSLDAASYNSPLHF
TRBJ1-2,TRBV7-2,17,CASSLELAGTGKHGYTF
TRBJ2-1,TRBV5-6,17,CASSRGTGRLLWDEQFF
TRBJ2-3,TRBV7-2,17,CASSRAGVRSSTDTQYF
TRBJ2-1,TRBV4-3,13,CASSQGLAIEQFF
TRBJ2-7,TRBV3-1/TRBV3-2,19,CASSPRIAGGQGPYYEQYF
TRBJ2-7,TRBV6-5,14,CATQESGGYYEQYF
TRBJ1-4,TRBV28,16,CASSQGASWVNEKLFF
TRBJ1-4,TRBV12-5,15,CASGLRTGRDEKLFF
TRBJ2-3,TRBV4-1,18,CASSHLTSGRSSTDTQYF
TRBJ2-7,TRBV6-5,11,CATGTPREQYF
TRBJ2-3,TRBV7-9,16,CASSWGLAVSGGTQYF
TRBJ1-2,TRBV7-8,17,CASSFAAGGSYLNGYTF
TRBJ1-6,TRBV9,14,CASSAGQGITSLHF
TRBJ2-2,TRBV7-6,15,CASSRGGTNTGELFF
TRBJ1-6,TRBV19,15,CASSIERTGRSPLHF
TRBJ2-3,TRBV19,14,CASSLYRGPDTQYF
TRBJ2-7,TRBV7-9,13,CASSRGTTYEQYF
TRBJ2-5,TRBV6-5,14,CASSYSHPQETQYF